These 23 T cell receptor beta chains originate from one sample sequenced in a study of blood T cell repertoires in COVID-19. Only in-frame clones appear in the TCRdb table, and some are missing; sequencing was by immunoSEQ multiplex PCR. The repertoire consists of more than 100,000 clones, with 88% occurring once and the leading ten covering about 3%. What was sequenced was peripheral blood. All receptors derive from a human donor in a cohort sampled during active COVID-19.

This chain connects TRBV19 to TRBJ2-5; TRBD1 matches 10 bases. CDR1 is LNHDA, CDR2 SQIVND, per germline (reference sequence). Trimming at V came to 6 bases and at J to 3 bases, leaving 13 bases not matched to a gene. The CDR3 runs 17 residues. Here the CDR3 reads CASRSLTGGAPKETQYF. CDR3 DNA: TGTGCCAGTAGAAGTCTGACAGGGGGCGCTCCTAAAGAGACCCAGTACTTC.

V gene TRBV11-3 combines with J gene TRBJ2-1; 9 nucleotides agree with TRBD1. V was clipped by 1 base and J by 7 bases; unmatched bases: 5. CDR1 is SGHNT and CDR2 is YENEEA in the germline V gene. This CDR3 is 15 amino acids long. The CDR3 DNA is TGTGCCAGCAGCTTAGGGGACAGGGTGATAAATGAGCAGTTCTTC. Its translation: CASSLGDRVINEQFF.

The gene calls are TRBV30 and TRBJ1-4; D possibly corresponds to TRBD1 (6 bases). V shed 5 bases and J shed 8 bases, with 24 bases lying between them. The CDR3 consists of 16 residues. The V gene's germline CDR1 is GTSNPN and CDR2 SVGIG (reference sequence). This chain's CDR3 is CAWETKARGAGEKLFF. CDR3 sequence (DNA): TGTGCCTGGGAAACCAAAGCCCGGGGGGCCGGGGAAAAACTGTTTTTT.

V is TRBV19 and J is TRBJ2-1, with 9 nucleotides matching TRBD2. The germline gives CDR1 LNHDA, CDR2 SQIVND (reference sequence). CDR3 length: 14 residues. The V gene end was trimmed by 1 base and the J gene end by 8 bases; junction bases not matched to a gene: 3. CDR3 sequence: CASSIVQRGDEQFF. In DNA, the CDR3 is TGTGCCAGTAGTATAGTTCAGCGGGGGGATGAGCAGTTCTTC.

The gene calls are TRBV7-3 and TRBJ2-3, with 7 nucleotides matching TRBD1. The CDR3 is 16 residues long. Per germline, CDR1 SGHTA and CDR2 FQGTGA. V shed 1 base, J shed 2 bases, and the junction held 6 bases outside the gene matches. CDR3 sequence: CASSLSPTGPTDTQYF. The DNA of the CDR3 is TGTGCCAGCAGCTTAAGCCCGACAGGGCCCACAGATACGCAGTATTTT.

The chain has TRBV18 and TRBJ1-1, with 7 bases matching TRBD1. This CDR3 is 13 amino acids long. The junction had 4 bases not matched to a gene; V was cut back by 4 bases and J by 5 bases. CDR1 and CDR2 from the germline V gene are KGHSH and LQKENI. CDR3 sequence reads: CASSQGAQTEAFF. CDR3 nucleotide sequence: TGTGCCAGCTCACAGGGGGCGCAGACTGAAGCTTTCTTT. The full variable domain, in which reference TRBV18 and TRBJ1-1 provide the parts outside the CDR3, is NAGVMQNPRHLVRRRGQEARLRCSPMKGHSHVYWYRQLPEEGLKFMVYLQKENIIDESGMPKERFSAEFPKEGPSILRIQQVVRGDSAAYFCASSQGAQTEAFFGQGTRLTVV.

This clone was detected a few times. The chain couples TRBV3-1 (or the pseudogene TRBV3-2) to TRBJ2-5; D perhaps matches TRBD2 (6 bases). Trimming left V 4 bases short and J 3 bases short, with 18 bases between. From germline, CDR1 is LGHDT and CDR2 YNNKEL (reference sequence). This CDR3 has 16 residues. The CDR3 region is CASSPLVQRAEETQYF. The CDR3 DNA reads TGTGCCAGCAGCCCTCTTGTCCAGCGGGCAGAAGAGACCCAGTACTTC.

The chain carries TRBV12-3 or TRBV12-4 and TRBJ2-1; no firm D call. V dropped 1 base and J dropped 10 bases, with 11 bases sitting between them. This CDR3 is built from 13 residues. The CDR3 sequence: CASSLVHQSEQFF. The DNA for the CDR3 is TGTGCCAGCAGTTTAGTCCACCAGTCCGAGCAGTTCTTC.

A word on this clone: A junction boundary mismatches the germline segment, possibly from a read error. V usage is TRBV6-1 and J usage is TRBJ2-7, with a tentative D call TRBD2 (7 bases). Germline loops: CDR1 MNHNS, CDR2 SASEGT. This CDR3 is 14 amino acids long. This CDR3 reads CASSERGGGDRHDF. The DNA of the CDR3 is TGTGCCAGCAGTGAAAGGGGGGGAGGAGACAGACACGACTTC.

This chain uses TRBV14 with TRBJ2-7, with a possible D match to TRBD2 (6 bases). Germline V gives CDR1 SGHDN, CDR2 FVKESK. Trimming took 4 bases from V and 2 from J, leaving 15 bases between them. This CDR3 is built from 15 residues. In nucleotides, the CDR3 is TGTGCCAGCAGCCCGTACGGGAGAAGAACCTACGAGCAGTACTTC. Its translation: CASSPYGRRTYEQYF. Looking up the rest from reference TRBV14 and TRBJ2-7 gives the full variable domain: EAGVTQFPSHSVIEKGQTVTLRCDPISGHDNLYWYRRVMGKEIKFLLHFVKESKQDESGMPNNRFLAERTGGTYSTLKVQPAELEDSGVYFCASSPYGRRTYEQYFGPGTRLTVT.

The chain links TRBV10-2 to TRBJ1-4, with D maybe TRBD1 (6 bases). Germline-derived CDR1 and CDR2 are WSHSY and SAAADI. The CDR3 length is 15 residues. V was shortened by 6 bases and J by 5 bases, with 16 bases between the two germline ends. The CDR3 region has the DNA TGCGCCAGCAGCGACCCCGGGACACCGAATGAAAAACTGTTTTTT. This translates into CASSDPGTPNEKLFF.

The rearrangement uses TRBV7-9 and TRBJ1-2, with 10 bases lining up with TRBD1. Per germline, CDR1 SEHNR and CDR2 FQNEAQ (reference sequence). The CDR3 extends over 14 amino acids. The junction had 8 bases not matched to a gene; V was cut back by 5 bases and J by 8 bases. CDR3 coding DNA: TGTGCCAGCAGCCCCGACAGGGGGCTGAGGGGCTACACCTTC. Protein: CASSPDRGLRGYTF.

J is TRBJ2-7 and V is TRBV11-2; D is perhaps TRBD1 (5 bases). Trimming removed 1 base from V and 4 bases from J, with 11 bases in between. The CDR3 sequence is 14 residues long. Germline V CDR1 and CDR2: SGHAT, FQNNGV. CDR3: CASSLVGPTYEQYF. In DNA, the CDR3 is TGTGCCAGCAGCTTAGTGGGGCCCACGTACGAGCAGTACTTC. Based on the CDR3 plus reference TRBV11-2 and TRBJ2-7, the full variable domain is EAGVAQSPRYKIIEKRQSVAFWCNPISGHATLYWYQQILGQGPKLLIQFQNNGVVDDSQLPKDRFSAERLKGVDSTLKIQPAKLEDSAVYLCASSLVGPTYEQYFGPGTRLTVT.

V and J are TRBV7-8 and TRBJ2-6; maybe TRBD2 (6 bases). Germline lookup yields CDR1 SGHVS and CDR2 FQNEAQ. The V end lost 4 bases, the J end lost 2 bases, and 12 bases lay between the germline ends. This CDR3 is 16 amino acids long. The chain's CDR3 is CASSSRSGPGANVLTF. In DNA form, the CDR3 reads TGTGCCAGCAGCTCCCGTAGCGGACCTGGGGCCAACGTCCTGACTTTC.

V is TRBV18 and J is TRBJ2-5; no firm D call. CDR1 and CDR2 from the germline V gene are KGHSH and LQKENI. V dropped 3 bases and J dropped 0 bases, with 2 bases sitting between them. There are 12 residues in the CDR3. The CDR3 nucleotides read TGTGCCAGCTCACCCAACCAAGAGACCCAGTACTTC. It codes for CASSPNQETQYF.

This chain links TRBV12-5 with TRBJ2-6; perhaps TRBD2 as D (6 bases). CDR1 and CDR2 (germline): LGHNT, FRNRAP. Trimming pared 1 base from V and 0 bases from J, leaving 10 bases between. This CDR3 spans 17 amino acids. CDR3 nucleotide sequence: TGTGCTAGTGGTTTGGAGACTAGTTTCTCTGGGGCCAACGTCCTGACTTTC. Amino acids: CASGLETSFSGANVLTF.

V and J are TRBV2 and TRBJ2-2, with 10 bases lining up with TRBD2. The junction had 5 bases not matched to a gene; V was cut back by 4 bases and J by 9 bases. The CDR3 is 14 amino acids. CDR1 is SNHLY, CDR2 FYNNEI, per germline. CDR3 sequence (DNA): TGTGCCAGCAGTGTCGCTAGCGGGGGATGGGAGCTGTTTTTT. Its translation: CASSVASGGWELFF.

The chain is built from TRBV7-9 and TRBJ1-6; maybe TRBD1 (6 bases). V dropped 4 bases and J dropped 4 bases, with 11 bases sitting between them. Germline V gene data show CDR1 as SEHNR and CDR2 as FQNEAQ (reference sequence). The CDR3 extends over 15 amino acids. CDR3 residues: CASSSGTFYNSPLHF. The CDR3 DNA is TGTGCCAGCAGCTCCGGGACATTTTATAATTCACCCCTCCACTTT.

This sequence joins TRBV7-6 and TRBJ2-3; TRBD2 agrees at 11 bases. Trimming removed 1 base from V and 2 bases from J; junction bases left unmatched: 2. The CDR3 totals 16 residues. Germline V gene lookup returns CDR1 SGHVS and CDR2 FNYEAQ. The CDR3 coding sequence is TGTGCCAGCAGCTTAGGGACTAGCGGGCCCACAGATACGCAGTATTTT. Encoded protein: CASSLGTSGPTDTQYF.

The gene calls are TRBV5-1 and TRBJ1-1; TRBD1 agrees at 10 bases. The V gene end was trimmed by 1 base and the J gene end by 3 bases; junction bases not matched to a gene: 6. CDR1 SGHRS and CDR2 YFSETQ come from the germline V gene. The CDR3 covers 16 residues. This chain's CDR3 is CASSLLGTGEYTEAFF. The CDR3 DNA reads as TGCGCCAGCAGCTTGCTCGGGACAGGGGAGTACACTGAAGCTTTCTTT. Complete variable domain (other parts from reference TRBV5-1 and TRBJ1-1): KAGVTQTPRYLIKTRGQQVTLSCSPISGHRSVSWYQQTPGQGLQFLFEYFSETQRNKGNFPGRFSGRQFSNSRSEMNVSTLELGDSALYLCASSLLGTGEYTEAFFGQGTRLTVV.

The genes are TRBV9 and TRBJ1-2; D is ambiguous. Per germline, CDR1 SGDLS and CDR2 YYNGEE. V lost 0 bases and J 7 bases, leaving 16 bases between the germline ends. This CDR3 is 15 amino acids long. The CDR3 sequence is CASSVAQGAFSGYTF. The CDR3 DNA reads TGTGCCAGCAGCGTAGCTCAAGGAGCGTTCAGTGGCTACACCTTC.

The chain has TRBV4-3 and TRBJ2-3, with 11 positions matching TRBD2. Germline CDR1 and CDR2: LGHNA and YSLEER. This CDR3 contains 16 residues. V was pared by 3 bases and J by 6 bases, with 8 bases of the junction left unmatched. CDR3 nucleotide sequence: TGCGCCAGCAGCCATCGCCTAGCGGGAGGAGGGGATACGCAGTATTTT. Its translation: CASSHRLAGGGDTQYF.

The CDR3 DNA sequence: TGTGCCAGTAACCGGGGATCGCAAGAGACCCAGTACTTC. Its protein product is CASNRGSQETQYF. The V gene is TRBV19, the J gene TRBJ2-5, with D perhaps matching TRBD2 (5 bases). V lost 7 bases and J 2 bases, leaving 11 bases between the germline ends. Germline lookup yields CDR1 LNHDA and CDR2 SQIVND (reference sequence). The CDR3 consists of 13 residues. The whole variable domain, remainder taken from reference TRBV19 and TRBJ2-5, is DGGITQSPKYLFRKEGQNVTLSCEQNLNHDAMYWYRQDPGQGLRLIYYSQIVNDFQKGDIAEGYSVSREKKESFPLTVTSAQKNPTAFYLCASNRGSQETQYFGPGTRLLVL.